The 4 T cell receptor beta chains below come from one sample, sequenced in a study of metastatic and nonmetastatic thyroid tumors (dated by TCRdb to 2018 to 2020). Library preparation employed PCR. The run used an Illumina HiSeq 4000. In-frame beta chains were kept once TCRdb had trimmed the public reads at Q25 with fastp and called clones with MiXCR. The sample table contains tens of thousands of clones; only one count was recorded for 15% to 20% of them. Jointly, the top ten make up about 10% of the sample. Before undergoing thyroid surgery, none of the patients had been given any kind of treatment. The sequenced material came from blood. The receptor set was obtained from a female donor with papillary thyroid cancer or a benign thyroid nodule (not recorded which). Some clones in this sample may be carry-over from other donors' samples.

In its sample, this clone was seen many times. This rearrangement joins TRBV5-1 to TRBJ1-1; D gene ambiguous. The CDR3 runs to 15 residues. Germline V CDR1 and CDR2: SGHRS, YFSETQ. V was trimmed by 0 bases and J by 4 bases, leaving 13 bases between them. The CDR3 bases are TGCGCCAGCAGCTTGGAACCGGGTCGGGGCACTGAAGCTTTCTTT. This gives the protein CASSLEPGRGTEAFF.

In its sample, this clone ranks as medium-sized. V is TRBV12-3 or TRBV12-4 and J is TRBJ2-7, with a possible D match to TRBD1 (5 bases). Trimming shortened V by 6 bases and J by 6 bases, and 15 bases separated the two germline ends. There are 13 residues in the CDR3. The CDR3 sequence is CASSRNRWSEQYF. In DNA form, the CDR3 reads TGTGCCAGCAGCCGGAACAGGTGGAGCGAGCAGTACTTC.

The chain is built from TRBV5-4 and TRBJ2-3; weak D call: TRBD2 (6 bases). This CDR3 has 16 amino acids. Germline V gene data show CDR1 as SGHNT and CDR2 as YYREEE (reference sequence). Trimming took 0 bases from V and 6 from J, leaving 17 bases between them. The CDR3, as DNA: TGTGCCAGCAGCTTGGGGGGCTCGGGAGCCTTTGATACGCAGTATTTT. Encoded protein: CASSLGGSGAFDTQYF.

This chain joins TRBV28 and TRBJ2-5; 10 bases match TRBD1. With 6 bases clipped from V and 5 bases from J, the junction kept 6 bases outside the gene matches. CDR3 length: 14 residues. The germline V gene has CDR1 MDHEN and CDR2 SYDVKM. CDR3 nucleotides: TGTGCCAGCAGCCCGGACAGGGGGACGGAGACCCAGTACTTC. It codes for CASSPDRGTETQYF.